Detailed here is one T cell receptor (beta chain). The data were obtained in a study of blood T cell repertoires in COVID-19. Across the whole study: Donors in the United States, Italy and Spain gave samples during acute or convalescent COVID-19. The analysed material was cDNA or gDNA that came from T cells, B-cell-depleted T cells, or PBMCs.

The method was immunoSEQ multiplex PCR; TCRdb's version includes in-frame clones alone and lacks a portion of them. The data show some 270,000 clones, about 82% seen once. While infection was still active, Seattle patients were enrolled and then followed longitudinally. The sequenced material came from peripheral blood. The clonotype comes from a woman of 80 years or more with COVID-19, enrolled during active disease.

The CDR3 here is CASGTWATNEKLFF. In nucleotides, the CDR3 is TGTGCCAGCGGTACCTGGGCGACTAATGAAAAACTGTTTTTT. The rearrangement links TRBV27 to TRBJ1-4; unclear D gene. The germline V gene encodes CDR1 MNHEY and CDR2 SMNVEV (reference sequence). This CDR3 is 14 amino acids long. V gave up 8 bases and J gave up 2 bases, with 12 bases separating them.